One and the same sample provided the 19 T cell receptor beta chains below, sequenced in a study of blood T cell repertoires in COVID-19. Data came from immunoSEQ multiplex PCR; TCRdb stores just in-frame clones and leaves some out. The sample holds 90,000 to 150,000 clones, approximately 90% seen once. The source material was peripheral blood. These receptors were obtained from a human donor with acute or convalescent COVID-19. The donor label of this sample is uncertain.

CDR3 coding DNA: TGTGCCAGCAGTCCCGTTGAGGGAGTGAATACCTACGAGCAGTACTTC. Translating it yields CASSPVEGVNTYEQYF. This chain links TRBV28 with TRBJ2-7; D may be TRBD2 (5 bases). CDR1 and CDR2 from the germline V gene are MDHEN and SYDVKM. V was trimmed by 5 bases and J by 2 bases, leaving 19 bases between them. CDR3 length: 16 amino acids.

CDR3: CASSQGRTGSSPLHF. CDR3 sequence (DNA): TGTGCCAGCAGCCAAGGGCGGACAGGGAGTTCACCCCTCCACTTT. The chain recombines TRBV3-1 (or the pseudogene TRBV3-2) with TRBJ1-6; 8 positions match TRBD1. In germline, CDR1 is LGHDT, CDR2 YNNKEL (reference sequence). With 1 base clipped from V and 9 bases from J, the junction kept 5 bases outside the gene matches. The CDR3 runs 15 residues.

V is TRBV28 and J is TRBJ1-6; D possibly corresponds to TRBD1 (6 bases). The germline V and J ends were trimmed by 7 bases and 7 bases, with 14 bases remaining between them. CDR1 and CDR2 (germline): MDHEN, SYDVKM. This CDR3 is built from 14 residues. This CDR3 is CASKVQGWNSPLHF. CDR3 DNA: TGTGCCAGCAAGGTCCAGGGGTGGAATTCACCCCTCCACTTT.

The chain joins TRBV19 to TRBJ2-1; the match to TRBD1 covers 7 bases. The CDR3 sequence is 16 residues long. In germline, CDR1 is LNHDA, CDR2 SQIVND (reference sequence). The trim removed 3 bases at V and 7 bases at J, leaving 12 bases unmatched. The CDR3 DNA is TGTGCCAGTAGTATCCAGGGCAGGGGGTTGAGGAATGAGCAGTTCTTC. It is translated as CASSIQGRGLRNEQFF.

V and J are TRBV19 and TRBJ2-7; the match to TRBD2 covers 8 bases. In germline, CDR1 is LNHDA, CDR2 SQIVND (reference sequence). The ends lost 2 bases at V and 3 bases at J; junction bases unmatched: 6. The CDR3 loop spans 15 amino acids. The CDR3 is CASSIRSGGNYEQYF. The CDR3 nucleotides are TGTGCCAGTAGTATACGGAGCGGGGGAAACTACGAGCAGTACTTC.

The V and J genes are TRBV2 and TRBJ2-7; 8 bases are a match to TRBD1. Trimming at V came to 5 bases and at J to 2 bases, leaving 5 bases not matched to a gene. Germline CDR1 is SNHLY and CDR2 is FYNNEI. This CDR3 has 14 amino acids. The CDR3 coding sequence is TGTGCCAGCAGTCCCAGGACAGGGACCTACGAGCAGTACTTC. It translates to CASSPRTGTYEQYF.

As regards this clone: Distinct nucleotide sequences in the sample also encode this CDR3. V usage is TRBV7-9 and J usage is TRBJ1-1; D remains unclear. With 3 bases removed from V and 1 base from J, the gap between germline ends came to 6 bases. The CDR3 covers 13 residues. The V gene's germline CDR1 is SEHNR and CDR2 FQNEAQ (reference sequence). Here the CDR3 reads CASSLTGNTEAFF. In DNA, the CDR3 is TGTGCCAGCAGCTTGACGGGGAACACTGAAGCTTTCTTT.

This chain uses TRBV5-1 with TRBJ1-2; 8 positions match TRBD1. The CDR3 length is 13 residues. Looked up from germline, CDR1 is SGHRS and CDR2 is YFSETQ. Trimming cost V 4 bases and J 3 bases; bases outside gene matches: 2. The CDR3 is CASSKGQDYGYTF. In DNA form, the CDR3 reads TGCGCCAGCAGCAAGGGACAGGACTATGGCTACACCTTC.

The rearrangement joins TRBV5-1 to TRBJ2-2, with 7 bases identical to TRBD2. The CDR3 sequence is 15 residues long. CDR1 and CDR2 (germline): SGHRS, YFSETQ. Trimming took 4 bases from V and 4 from J; bases not matched to a gene: 7. CDR3 coding DNA: TGCGCCAGCAGCAAAAAAGCGGGGATCACCGGGGAGCTGTTTTTT. Its protein product is CASSKKAGITGELFF.

This clone was counted a few times. The chain couples TRBV7-2 to TRBJ1-5; D is perhaps TRBD1 (5 bases). CDR3 size: 12 residues. Germline CDR1 SGHTA, CDR2 FQGNSA. V was trimmed by 2 bases and J by 9 bases, leaving 8 bases between them. The CDR3 sequence is CASSLMGGPQHF. CDR3 nucleotides: TGTGCCAGCAGCTTAATGGGGGGGCCCCAGCATTTT.

This clone showed up just a few times. CDR3 protein: CASSLGQGGESQHF. In nucleotides, the CDR3 is TGCGCCAGCAGCCTTGGACAGGGGGGTGAGTCCCAGCATTTT. The chain has TRBV5-1 and TRBJ1-5; TRBD1 aligns across 10 bases. The CDR3 consists of 14 residues. Germline V CDR1 and CDR2: SGHRS, YFSETQ. Trimming cost V 4 bases and J 11 bases; bases outside gene matches: 9.

This rearrangement joins TRBV7-6 to TRBJ2-7, with 10 bases identical to TRBD1. Germline V CDR1 and CDR2: SGHVS, FNYEAQ. The CDR3 spans 13 residues. The junction had 4 bases not matched to a gene; V was cut back by 5 bases and J by 6 bases. CDR3 sequence: CASSPGTGAEQYF. As DNA, the CDR3 is TGTGCCAGCAGCCCAGGGACAGGGGCCGAGCAGTACTTC.

The rearrangement joins TRBV19 to TRBJ2-6, with D perhaps matching TRBD1 (5 bases). Germline CDR1 LNHDA, CDR2 SQIVND (reference sequence). CDR3 length: 17 amino acids. Trimming took 0 bases from V and 0 from J, leaving 9 bases between them. CDR3 sequence reads: CASSIDGRASGANVLTF. The CDR3 DNA sequence: TGTGCCAGTAGTATAGATGGCAGGGCCTCTGGGGCCAACGTCCTGACTTTC.

The chain couples TRBV11-1 to TRBJ1-1; perhaps TRBD1 as D (5 bases). From germline, CDR1 is SGHAT and CDR2 FQDESV (reference sequence). This CDR3 has 15 amino acids. With 5 bases removed from V and 0 bases from J, the gap between germline ends came to 13 bases. This chain's CDR3 is CASSPQTAMNTEAFF. CDR3 DNA sequence: TGTGCCAGCAGCCCCCAGACAGCAATGAACACTGAAGCTTTCTTT.

The sample holds one count of this clone. This chain uses TRBV6-4 with TRBJ2-1; 7 positions agree with TRBD1. In germline, CDR1 is MRHNA, CDR2 SNTAGT. Germline trimming cut 6 bases from V and 5 bases from J; bases unmatched to any gene: 7. The CDR3 is 14 residues long. The CDR3 sequence: CASSPGTENNEQFF. CDR3 DNA: TGTGCCAGCAGCCCTGGGACAGAGAACAATGAGCAGTTCTTC.

The chain links TRBV6-2 or TRBV6-3 to TRBJ1-4; 7 positions match TRBD1. The CDR3 spans 15 residues. Trimming at V came to 0 bases and at J to 8 bases, leaving 6 bases not matched to a gene. Germline loops: CDR1 MNHEY, CDR2 SVGEGT. As DNA, the CDR3 is TGTGCCAGCAGTTACTCGAACAGGGGAACGGAAAAACTGTTTTTT. Encoded protein: CASSYSNRGTEKLFF.

This chain connects TRBV25-1 to TRBJ1-6; 11 bases map to TRBD1. This CDR3 is 16 amino acids long. Germline values: CDR1 MGHDK, CDR2 SYGVNS. The J segment lost 8 bases and the V segment lost 1 base, leaving 4 bases of the junction unmatched. The chain's CDR3 is CASSELGGQGDSPLHF. CDR3 DNA: TGTGCCAGCAGTGAATTGGGGGGACAGGGGGATTCACCCCTCCACTTT.

This clone turned up a few times. This chain uses TRBV14 with TRBJ2-5; 9 bases are a match to TRBD1. Germline trimming cut 2 bases from V and 2 bases from J; bases unmatched to any gene: 12. This CDR3 is 18 amino acids long. Per the germline V gene, CDR1 is SGHDN and CDR2 is FVKESK. Here the CDR3 reads CASSQRRTRDRVQETQYF. The CDR3 DNA reads TGTGCCAGCAGCCAAAGAAGGACCCGGGACAGGGTACAAGAGACCCAGTACTTC.

J is TRBJ1-4 and V is TRBV25-1; 9 bases map to TRBD1. Germline assignment: CDR1 MGHDK and CDR2 SYGVNS. With V trimmed by 10 bases and J by 7 bases, 7 bases remained unmatched. This CDR3 spans 13 amino acids. CDR3 nucleotides: TGTGCCACCTCCGGGACAGGGTTTGAAAAACTGTTTTTT. This gives the protein CATSGTGFEKLFF.